This passage covers 22 T cell receptor beta chains from one sample sequenced in a study of identical twins. TCRdb itself ran the 5' RACE reads through MiXCR, one entry per CDR3 protein. The table shows 150,000 or so distinct CDR3 sequences, with 3% to 4.5% occurring only once. The sample consisted of memory T cells sorted from blood. All receptors come from a man aged 18 to 29 in good health.

This clonotype was detected many times. The chain links TRBV12-3 or TRBV12-4 to TRBJ1-5, with D possibly matching TRBD1 (5 bases). V was pared by 4 bases and J by 7 bases, with 14 bases between. This CDR3 comprises 14 residues. CDR3 in amino acids: CASSSGPTGQPQHF. CDR3 DNA sequence: TGTGCCAGCAGTTCGGGTCCAACAGGCCAGCCCCAGCATTTT.

This clonotype has a count of ten or more. CDR3 in amino acids: CASSPGTSGGETQYF. CDR3 DNA: TGTGCCAGCAGCCCAGGGACTAGCGGGGGAGAGACCCAGTACTTC. The gene calls are TRBV7-8 and TRBJ2-5; 14 bases are a match to TRBD2. This CDR3 has 15 residues. Germline assignment: CDR1 SGHVS and CDR2 FQNEAQ. The J segment lost 4 bases and the V segment lost 5 bases, leaving 3 bases of the junction unmatched. The full variable domain, with the rest looked up from reference TRBV7-8 and TRBJ2-5, is GAGVSQSPRYKVAKRGQDVALRCDPISGHVSLFWYQQALGQGPEFLTYFQNEAQLDKSGLPSDRFFAERPEGSVSTLKIQRTQQEDSAVYLCASSPGTSGGETQYFGPGTRLLVL.

This clonotype has a count of ten or more. The rearrangement joins TRBV28 to TRBJ1-5, with D possibly TRBD1 on 6 matching bases. This CDR3 has 16 amino acids. The germline V gene encodes CDR1 MDHEN and CDR2 SYDVKM. V was shortened by 4 bases and J by 3 bases, with 16 bases between the two germline ends. CDR3 amino acids: CASSSSRGGNNQPQHF. DNA of the CDR3: TGTGCCAGCAGTTCATCCAGGGGAGGGAACAATCAGCCCCAGCATTTT.

J is TRBJ2-2 and V is TRBV6-1; D not certain. The germline V gene encodes CDR1 MNHNS and CDR2 SASEGT. Trimming left V 5 bases short and J 3 bases short, with 10 bases between. This CDR3 region has 14 residues. CDR3 nucleotide sequence: TGTGCCAGCAGTCAAGTGTACGACACCGGGGAGCTGTTTTTT. Translation gives CASSQVYDTGELFF.

This clonotype has at least ten counts. V usage is TRBV14 and J usage is TRBJ2-1; no reliable D call. This CDR3 has 12 residues. Germline CDR1 SGHDN, CDR2 FVKESK. V was cut by 0 bases and J by 12 bases, with 9 bases left in between. DNA of the CDR3: TGTGCCAGCAGCCAAGATTTAATGAGGCAGTTCTTC. It is translated as CASSQDLMRQFF. The variable domain in full, completed from reference TRBV14 and TRBJ2-1, reads EAGVTQFPSHSVIEKGQTVTLRCDPISGHDNLYWYRRVMGKEIKFLLHFVKESKQDESGMPNNRFLAERTGGTYSTLKVQPAELEDSGVYFCASSQDLMRQFFGPGTRLTVL.

In its sample, this clonotype was seen many times. V is TRBV21-1 and J is TRBJ2-1; the table's D call of TRBD1 was not tested on the DNA. TRBV21-1 corresponds to a pseudogene. This CDR3 comprises 18 residues. CDR3 nucleotide sequence: TGTGCCAGCAGCAAGACGGGGGGAGTTTCCCTTGTTAACAATGAGCAGTTCTTC. Translated, it gives CASSKTGGVSLVNNEQFF.

About this clonotype: This may stem from a read error, because a much larger clone lies one nucleotide away. This likely comes from a read error, as the CDR3 has no conserved phenylalanine or tryptophan at its end. V and J are TRBV20-1 and TRBJ1-5; D remains ambiguous. V lost 2 bases to trimming and J lost 7 bases, with 6 bases between them. The CDR3 loop spans 11 amino acids. The germline CDR1 and CDR2 sequences are DFQATT and SNEGSKA (reference sequence). The CDR3 is CSARRRQPQHY. CDR3 in DNA: TGCAGTGCTAGACGGAGGCAGCCCCAGCATTAT.

This clonotype was observed many times. The chain has TRBV4-2 and TRBJ1-2, with a weak D call TRBD1 (6 bases). Trimming pared 2 bases from V and 7 bases from J, leaving 11 bases between. The germline V gene encodes CDR1 LGHNA and CDR2 YNFKEQ. The length of the CDR3 is 13 residues. The CDR3 nucleotides read TGTGCCAGCAGCCAAACAGGGAATCTTGGCTACACCTTC. As protein: CASSQTGNLGYTF.

This clonotype was counted at least ten times. V and J are TRBV19 and TRBJ1-5; TRBD1 matches 10 bases. Per the germline V gene, CDR1 is LNHDA and CDR2 is SQIVND (reference sequence). The junction had 12 bases not matched to a gene; V was cut back by 3 bases and J by 7 bases. This CDR3 has 17 amino acids. CDR3 nucleotide sequence: TGTGCCAGTAGTATGGACCCGGGGACAGGGGTTGGCCAGCCCCAGCATTTT. As protein: CASSMDPGTGVGQPQHF.

This clonotype has a count of ten or more. The CDR3 DNA reads TGCAGCGTTCTAATAGCGGGAGGGCCGGGTAATGAGCAGTTCTTC. This translates into CSVLIAGGPGNEQFF. The rearrangement joins TRBV29-1 to TRBJ2-1; 11 nucleotides align to TRBD2. The CDR3 sequence is 15 residues long. J lost 7 bases, V lost 5 bases, and 10 bases had no gene match. Germline CDR1 reads SQVTM; CDR2 reads ANQGSEA.

The table lists this clonotype with many counts. The rearrangement links TRBV7-6 to TRBJ2-3; 8 bases line up with TRBD1. Trimming cost V 7 bases and J 4 bases; bases outside gene matches: 16. Germline V CDR1 and CDR2: SGHVS, FNYEAQ. The CDR3 contains 17 residues. CDR3 in amino acids: CASNPPPRGRGADTQYF. The CDR3 DNA is TGTGCCAGCAACCCTCCCCCCAGGGGGCGCGGGGCAGATACGCAGTATTTT.

This clonotype has only a few counts. The V call is TRBV18, the J call TRBJ2-5; 10 bases fit TRBD1. The CDR3 runs to 15 residues. The J segment lost 5 bases and the V segment lost 2 bases, leaving 5 bases of the junction unmatched. Germline V gene lookup returns CDR1 KGHSH and CDR2 LQKENI. The CDR3 region is CASSPETGGMETQYF. DNA for the CDR3: TGTGCCAGCTCACCAGAGACAGGGGGCATGGAGACCCAGTACTTC.

This clonotype occurred many times. V is TRBV7-2 and J is TRBJ2-5; either TRBD1 or TRBD2 may supply D (6 bases each). The germline V gene has CDR1 SGHTA and CDR2 FQGNSA. The CDR3 is 13 residues long. V was trimmed by 2 bases and J by 6 bases, leaving 10 bases between them. CDR3 in amino acids: CASSLRGEQTQYF. Here the CDR3 DNA reads TGTGCCAGCAGCTTAAGGGGGGAGCAGACCCAGTACTTC.

This clonotype was found many times. The V and J genes are TRBV12-3 or TRBV12-4 and TRBJ2-3; D not certain. This CDR3 has 12 residues. V was trimmed by 1 base and J by 8 bases, leaving 7 bases between them. The CDR3 coding sequence is TGTGCCAGCAGTTTAGGGATGGGTACGCAGTATTTT. Residues: CASSLGMGTQYF.

CDR3 sequence (DNA): TGTGCCAGCTCACCATGGTTGGTCACCGATTACAATGAGCAGTTCTTC. This gives the protein CASSPWLVTDYNEQFF. This chain uses TRBV18 with TRBJ2-1; unclear D gene. The CDR3 is 16 residues long. The V end lost 2 bases, the J end lost 4 bases, and 15 bases lay between the germline ends. The germline V gene has CDR1 KGHSH and CDR2 LQKENI. The full variable domain, rest sourced from reference TRBV18 and TRBJ2-1, is NAGVMQNPRHLVRRRGQEARLRCSPMKGHSHVYWYRQLPEEGLKFMVYLQKENIIDESGMPKERFSAEFPKEGPSILRIQQVVRGDSAAYFCASSPWLVTDYNEQFFGPGTRLTVL.

Ten or more counts support this clonotype. The chain employs TRBV6-1 and TRBJ2-7; 10 bases match TRBD2. Germline V gives CDR1 MNHNS, CDR2 SASEGT. V was pared by 6 bases and J by 3 bases, with 5 bases of the junction left unmatched. The CDR3 runs 14 residues. The CDR3 reads CASSKASGSYEQYV. The CDR3 region has the DNA TGTGCCAGCAGCAAGGCTAGCGGGAGCTACGAGCAGTACGTC.

A few counts support this clonotype. The chain combines TRBV3-1 with TRBJ2-3, with 9 bases lining up with TRBD2. V trimming: 1 base; J trimming: 2 bases; junction bases outside the gene matches: 7. The CDR3 loop spans 17 amino acids. Germline-derived CDR1 and CDR2 are LGHDT and YNNKEL (reference sequence). The chain's CDR3 is CASSQAVGGRATDTQYF. The CDR3 coding sequence is TGTGCCAGCAGCCAAGCCGTTGGCGGGAGGGCCACAGATACGCAGTATTTT.

This clonotype has at least ten counts. V usage is TRBV12-3 or TRBV12-4 and J usage is TRBJ2-7, with 10 nucleotides matching TRBD2. The junction had 3 bases not matched to a gene; V was cut back by 5 bases and J by 2 bases. The CDR3 has 14 amino acids. The CDR3: CASSRTSGPYEQYF. In nucleotides, the CDR3 is TGTGCCAGCAGTCGGACTAGCGGCCCCTACGAGCAGTACTTC.

This clonotype was recorded many times. The chain joins TRBV7-8 to TRBJ2-7; 8 bases map to TRBD1. The CDR3 extends over 15 amino acids. J was trimmed by 6 bases and V by 6 bases; bases with no gene match: 13. Germline values: CDR1 SGHVS, CDR2 FQNEAQ. As DNA, the CDR3 is TGTGCCAGCAGTCCCTTGACCGGGACAGGCTCCGAGCAGTACGTC. It yields the protein CASSPLTGTGSEQYV.

This clonotype was detected ten times or more. This rearrangement joins TRBV24-1 to TRBJ2-7, with D perhaps matching TRBD2 (5 bases). The CDR3 sequence is 14 residues long. Germline values: CDR1 KGHDR, CDR2 SFDVKD. V was cut by 3 bases and J by 3 bases, with 11 bases left in between. CDR3 residues: CATSDGLASYEQYF. CDR3 nucleotides: TGTGCCACCAGTGATGGTCTAGCCAGCTACGAGCAGTACTTC.

This clonotype was observed many times. The V call is TRBV3-1, the J call TRBJ2-3; D gene ambiguous. The V end was cut by 1 base, the J end by 4 bases, with 3 bases between. CDR1 and CDR2 from the germline V gene are LGHDT and YNNKEL (reference sequence). The CDR3 is made up of 12 amino acids. The CDR3 coding sequence is TGTGCCAGCAGCCAAGTCTCAGATACGCAGTATTTT. It specifies CASSQVSDTQYF.

There are many counts of this clonotype. J is TRBJ2-2 and V is TRBV12-3 or TRBV12-4; 7 bases line up with TRBD2. CDR3 length equals 15 residues. V was clipped by 7 bases and J by 4 bases; unmatched bases: 9. The CDR3 region has the DNA TGTGCCAGCACCGGGGTGGGAGGGGCCACCGGGGAGCTGTTTTTT. It translates to CASTGVGGATGELFF.